The text below deals with one T cell receptor beta chain. Its recognized antigen is unknown. Base qualities are missing; no much larger clone stands one base away. The record originates from a study of shared clonotypes between healthy human individuals (dated by TCRdb to 2020 to 2022). Regarding the study in general: Three men and a couple of women, aged 18 to 49 years, made up the cohort. Libraries were prepared and TCR repertoires were sequenced by different laboratories using diverse techniques, in order to increase sequencing depth and limit assay-specific biases. For each donor, CD4 naive and CD4 memory were each given three plates, CD8 naive was given two plates, and CD8 memory was given one plate. Per donor, leukapheresis produced somewhere between about 0.94 and 9 billion PBMCs. To estimate repertoire size and how much clonotype sharing occurs between individuals, the study deeply sequenced the blood TCR repertoires of five healthy adults. General conclusions and limits of the study: Sampling was restricted to blood, and TCR repertoires in tissues likely differ from the TCR repertoires found in blood. Pairwise subsampling led to the expectation that sequencing depth would affect the degree of clonotype sharing among donors. The small number of donors limited the genetic and exposure-history diversity represented. Compared with non-shared clonotypes, clonotypes shared by all four sorted-subset donors had higher generation probabilities. When several donors were compared, the shared fraction of clonotypes was around 4.6% for naive CD4, around 3.6% for naive CD8, roughly 2.3% for memory CD4, and 0.35% to 0.4% for memory CD8. Naive subsets generally had larger estimated clonotype richness than memory subsets did. Even with the large sequencing depth, rarefaction of the sorted-subset datasets indicated that sequencing was incomplete.

Trimming removed 3 bases from V and 8 bases from J, leaving 17 bases between the germline ends. Sequences SGHDT (CDR1) and YYEEEE (CDR2) are obtained from the germline V gene. The CDR3 covers 14 residues, taking in both the cysteine and the phenylalanine. The only DNA kept is the CDR3, 42 bases in frame from the first base. The donors were healthy, HIV-negative adults who had no recently reported acute infections or vaccinations. All donors were Caucasian adults living in Nashville, Tennessee, USA. CD4+ T cells were enriched by magnetic negative selection; naive cells were then positively selected on CD45RA, and the negative fraction formed the memory subset. Blood was obtained by leukapheresis, after which PBMCs were separated by Ficoll-Histopaque density gradient centrifugation and cryopreserved in liquid nitrogen vapor phase. Purity and quantity of every magnetically sorted T cell population were checked by analytical flow cytometry. From each sorted fraction, genomic DNA was isolated and quantified by UV absorbance on a Nanodrop 2000c.

Using the deep immunoSEQ assay, TCR CDR3 regions were amplified from genomic DNA by multiplex PCR. Extracted genomic DNA from each cell subset was distributed evenly across all wells of several immunoSEQ 96-well plates, and each plate was treated as a replicate. For sorted subsets, 200 to 250 ng of genomic DNA, equivalent to roughly 33,000 T cell genomes, went into each replicate PCR. Purified libraries were measured with a Qubit 3.0 fluorometer, size-checked on a Bioanalyzer 2100, and measured again with the KAPA Library Quantification kit. A separate single-read 150-cycle Illumina NextSeq 550 flow cell was used to sequence each immunoSEQ 96-well plate. Concerning the study's data processing: Because only junctional sequences without quality scores were contained in the immunoSEQ output, filtering matching that applied to full-length reads could not be performed. To assign V/J genes and CDR3, sequences were annotated against IMGT germline references using PyIR, a Python wrapper for IgBLAST v1.9. Reads were removed for weak V/J assignments (E-value above 1e-6), missing CDR3, stop codons, out-of-frame junctions, or ambiguous translated residues. V3J clonotypes were defined as sequences sharing an identical inferred V gene, J gene, and CDR3 amino acid sequence. The percentage overlap between two repertoires was calculated by dividing the number of shared unique clonotypes by the size of the smaller repertoire. RTK rarefaction, the Chao1 estimator, and Recon v2.1 estimates of unobserved clonotypes were used to assess repertoire richness. For all TCRbeta clonotypes obtained by the gDNA method from four donors, generation probabilities were computed with OLGA. TCRdb retrieved this table from immuneACCESS and kept in-frame rearrangements only. Not all clones are present; in checked studies, unresolved V genes account for under half, and no reason is known for the remainder. V, J and clone size are taken as reported in that table, and D and trimming were inferred from the DNA itself. In all, the sample holds 550,000 to 700,000 clones, and less than 80% of those were seen once. In total, the top ten clones hold 1.5% to 2% of the sample.

Rearrangement joined TRBV5-6 to TRBJ1-1; matching of 5 bases hints at TRBD1 as the D gene. This clonotype was sampled from a woman aged 25 to 39 in good health. Sequenced material: memory CD4+ T cells sorted from blood. The cell subset or site label of this sample denotes: CD45RA-negative fraction. The CDR3 protein is CASSSGGWDVEAFF. The DNA is TGTGCCAGCAGCTCCGGTGGCTGGGACGTAGAAGCTTTCTTT.